This T cell receptor beta chain was retrieved from a study of CD8+ T cells in alopecia areata. Study-wide background: For treated patients, severity scores reflected the percentage of scalp area affected.

Extracted from the samples, RNA was reverse transcribed into cDNA to serve as the sequencing template. The method was immunoSEQ multiplex PCR; TCRdb's version includes in-frame clones alone and lacks a portion of them. Seen here are 110,000 to 150,000 clones, around half observed once, and the top ten hold 15% to 20%. To note about this clone: Antigen specificity is unknown. Within the sample, other DNA sequences also encode this same CDR3.

As to treatment: oral pan-JAK inhibitor, 5-10 mg twice daily. Researchers picked out CD4+ and CD8+ T cells from PBMCs by sorting. Overall study findings and caveats: Expanded CD8+ clones among the top 100, and scalp clonality, were significantly decreased by tofacitinib. Normal skin contains resident alphabeta T cells, and these are also sequenced in scalp samples.

The specimen was CD8+ T cells sorted from blood, collected at week 4, from a patient treated with tofacitinib. The source of this sequence is a human donor with alopecia areata.

The CDR3 DNA reads as TGCAGCGTAGGGACAGGATCCTCCTACGAGCAGTACTTC. This translates into CSVGTGSSYEQYF. This rearrangement joins TRBV29-1 to TRBJ2-7, with 8 nucleotides matching TRBD1. J gave up 0 bases and V 6 bases, and 4 bases lay outside the gene matches. Germline-derived CDR1 and CDR2 are SQVTM and ANQGSEA. The CDR3 sequence is 13 residues long.